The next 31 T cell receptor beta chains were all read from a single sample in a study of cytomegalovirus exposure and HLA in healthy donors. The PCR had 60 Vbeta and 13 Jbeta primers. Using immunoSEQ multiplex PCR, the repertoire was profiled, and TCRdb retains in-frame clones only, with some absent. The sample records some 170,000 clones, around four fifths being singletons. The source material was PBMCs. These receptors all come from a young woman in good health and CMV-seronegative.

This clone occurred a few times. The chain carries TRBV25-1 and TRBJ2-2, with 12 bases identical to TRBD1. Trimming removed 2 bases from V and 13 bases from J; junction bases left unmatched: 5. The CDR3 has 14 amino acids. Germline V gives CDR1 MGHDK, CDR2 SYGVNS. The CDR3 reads CASSEEGTGGRLFF. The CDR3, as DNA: TGTGCCAGCAGTGAAGAAGGGACAGGGGGCCGGCTGTTTTTT.

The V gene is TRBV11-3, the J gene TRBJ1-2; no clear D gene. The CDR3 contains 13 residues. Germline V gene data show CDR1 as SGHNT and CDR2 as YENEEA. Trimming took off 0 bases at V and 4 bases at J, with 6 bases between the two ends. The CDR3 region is CASSLDYFYGYTF. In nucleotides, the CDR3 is TGTGCCAGCAGCTTAGATTACTTCTATGGCTACACCTTC.

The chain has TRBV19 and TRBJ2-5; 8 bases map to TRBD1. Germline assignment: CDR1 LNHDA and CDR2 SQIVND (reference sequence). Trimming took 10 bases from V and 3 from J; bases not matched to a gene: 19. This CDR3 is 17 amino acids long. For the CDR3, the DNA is TGTGCCACCTTCAGGGGACAGGTCAAGTTTCGAGAAGAGACCCAGTACTTC. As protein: CATFRGQVKFREETQYF.

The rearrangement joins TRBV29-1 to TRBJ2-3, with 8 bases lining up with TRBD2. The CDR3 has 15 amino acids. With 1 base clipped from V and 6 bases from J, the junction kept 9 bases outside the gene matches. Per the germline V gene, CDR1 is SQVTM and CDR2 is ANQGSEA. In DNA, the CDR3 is TGCAGCGTTGAAGCCCCGGGGGGGGCGAGGGATACGCAGTATTTT. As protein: CSVEAPGGARDTQYF.

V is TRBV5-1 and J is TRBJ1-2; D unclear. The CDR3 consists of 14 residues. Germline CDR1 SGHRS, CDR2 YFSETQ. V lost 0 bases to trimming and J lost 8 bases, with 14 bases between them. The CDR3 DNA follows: TGCGCCAGCAGCTTGGCCCGGCAGGACTCGGGCTACACCTTC. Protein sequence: CASSLARQDSGYTF.

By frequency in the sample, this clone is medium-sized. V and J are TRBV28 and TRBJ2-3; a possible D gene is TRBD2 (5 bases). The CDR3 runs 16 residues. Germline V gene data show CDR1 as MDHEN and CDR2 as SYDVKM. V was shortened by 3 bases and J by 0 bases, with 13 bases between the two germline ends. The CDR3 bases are TGTGCCAGCAGTTTCACCGGACGGACTAGCACAGATACGCAGTATTTT. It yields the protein CASSFTGRTSTDTQYF.

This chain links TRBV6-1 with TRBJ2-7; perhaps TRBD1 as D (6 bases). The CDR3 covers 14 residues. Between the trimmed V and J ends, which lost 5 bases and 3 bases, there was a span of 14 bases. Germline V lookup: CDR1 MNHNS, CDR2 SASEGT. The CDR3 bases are TGTGCCAGCAGTCGAACAGGGCTTTTCTACGAGCAGTACTTC. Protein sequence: CASSRTGLFYEQYF.

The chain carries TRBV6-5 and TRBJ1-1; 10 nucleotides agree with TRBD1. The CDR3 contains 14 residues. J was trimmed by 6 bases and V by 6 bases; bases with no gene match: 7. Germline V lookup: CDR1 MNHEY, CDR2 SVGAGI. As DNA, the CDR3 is TGTGCCAGCAGGTTTAGACAGGGGGCAGCTGAAGCTTTCTTT. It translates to CASRFRQGAAEAFF.

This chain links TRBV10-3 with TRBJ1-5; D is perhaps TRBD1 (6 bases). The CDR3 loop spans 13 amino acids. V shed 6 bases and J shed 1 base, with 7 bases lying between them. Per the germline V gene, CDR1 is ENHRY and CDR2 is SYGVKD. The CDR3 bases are TGTGCCATCAGCCAGGGGAGCAATCAGCCCCAGCATTTT. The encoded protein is CAISQGSNQPQHF.

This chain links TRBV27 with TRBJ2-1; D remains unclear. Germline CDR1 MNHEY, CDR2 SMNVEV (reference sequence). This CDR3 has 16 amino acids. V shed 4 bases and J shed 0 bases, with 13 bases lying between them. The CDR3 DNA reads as TGTGCCAGCAGTTCCAACGGAGCGCCCTCCTACAATGAGCAGTTCTTC. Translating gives CASSSNGAPSYNEQFF.

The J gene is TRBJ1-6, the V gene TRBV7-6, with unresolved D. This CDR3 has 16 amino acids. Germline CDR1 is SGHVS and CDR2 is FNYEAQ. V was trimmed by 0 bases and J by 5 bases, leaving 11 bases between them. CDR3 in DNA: TGTGCCAGCAGCTTAGCGCCCGGGTCGGATAATTCACCCCTCCACTTT. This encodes CASSLAPGSDNSPLHF. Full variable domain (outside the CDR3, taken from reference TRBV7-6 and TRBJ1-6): GAGVSQSPRYKVTKRGQDVALRCDPISGHVSLYWYRQALGQGPEFLTYFNYEAQQDKSGLPNDRFSAERPEGSISTLTIQRTEQRDSAMYRCASSLAPGSDNSPLHFGNGTRLTVT.

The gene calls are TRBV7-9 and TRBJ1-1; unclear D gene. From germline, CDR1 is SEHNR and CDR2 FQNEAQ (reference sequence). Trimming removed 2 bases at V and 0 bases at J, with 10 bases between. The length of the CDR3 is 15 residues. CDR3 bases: TGTGCCAGCAGCTTATCAGGATCCATGAACACTGAAGCTTTCTTT. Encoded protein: CASSLSGSMNTEAFF.

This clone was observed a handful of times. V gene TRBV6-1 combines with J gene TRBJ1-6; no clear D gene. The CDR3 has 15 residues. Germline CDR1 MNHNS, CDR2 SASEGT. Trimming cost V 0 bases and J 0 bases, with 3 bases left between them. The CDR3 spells CASSEASSYNSPLHF. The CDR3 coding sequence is TGTGCCAGCAGTGAAGCCAGCTCCTATAATTCACCCCTCCACTTT.

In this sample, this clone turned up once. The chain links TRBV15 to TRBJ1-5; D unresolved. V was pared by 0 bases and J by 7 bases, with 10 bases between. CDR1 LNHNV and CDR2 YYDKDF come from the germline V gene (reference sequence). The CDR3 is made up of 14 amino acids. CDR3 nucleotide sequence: TGTGCCACCAGCAGAGATGGAGCTGCACAGCCCCAGCATTTT. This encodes CATSRDGAAQPQHF. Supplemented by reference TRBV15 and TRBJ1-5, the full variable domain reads DAMVIQNPRYQVTQFGKPVTLSCSQTLNHNVMYWYQQKSSQAPKLLFHYYDKDFNNEADTPDNFQSRRPNTSFCFLDIRSPGLGDTAMYLCATSRDGAAQPQHFGDGTRLSIL.

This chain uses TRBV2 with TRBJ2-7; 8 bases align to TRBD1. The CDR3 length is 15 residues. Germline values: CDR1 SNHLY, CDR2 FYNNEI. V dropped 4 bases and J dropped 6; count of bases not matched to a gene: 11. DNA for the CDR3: TGTGCCAGCAGTGCCTTTCTTGGTACAGGGGGCGAGCAGTACTTC. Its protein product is CASSAFLGTGGEQYF.

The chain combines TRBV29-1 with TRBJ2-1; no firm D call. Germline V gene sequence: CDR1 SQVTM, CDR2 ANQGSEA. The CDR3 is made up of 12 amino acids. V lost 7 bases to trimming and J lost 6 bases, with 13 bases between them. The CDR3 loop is CSADIMGNEQFF. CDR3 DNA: TGCAGCGCAGACATAATGGGCAATGAGCAGTTCTTC.

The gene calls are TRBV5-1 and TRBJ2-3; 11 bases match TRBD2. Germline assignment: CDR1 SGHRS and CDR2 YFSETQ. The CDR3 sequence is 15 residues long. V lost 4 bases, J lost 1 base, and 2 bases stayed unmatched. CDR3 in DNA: TGCGCCAGCAGCCCGGGACTAGCGGGCACAGATACGCAGTATTTT. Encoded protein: CASSPGLAGTDTQYF.

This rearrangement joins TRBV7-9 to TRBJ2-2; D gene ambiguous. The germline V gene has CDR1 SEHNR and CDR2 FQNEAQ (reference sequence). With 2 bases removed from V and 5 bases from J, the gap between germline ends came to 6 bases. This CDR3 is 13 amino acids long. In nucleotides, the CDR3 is TGTGCCAGCAGCTTAAGACTTACCGGGGAGCTGTTTTTT. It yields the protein CASSLRLTGELFF.

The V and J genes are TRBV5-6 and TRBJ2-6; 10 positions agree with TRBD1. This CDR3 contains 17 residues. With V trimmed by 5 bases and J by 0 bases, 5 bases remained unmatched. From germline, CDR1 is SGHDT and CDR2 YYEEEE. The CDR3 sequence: CASSRTGGPSGANVLTF. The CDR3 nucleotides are TGTGCCAGCAGTCGGACAGGGGGTCCCTCTGGGGCCAACGTCCTGACTTTC.

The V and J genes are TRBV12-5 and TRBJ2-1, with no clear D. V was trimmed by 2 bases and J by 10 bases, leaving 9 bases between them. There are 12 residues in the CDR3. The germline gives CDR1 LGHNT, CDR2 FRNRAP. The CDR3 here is CASGLNRPEQFF. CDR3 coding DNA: TGTGCTAGTGGTTTGAACAGACCAGAGCAGTTCTTC.

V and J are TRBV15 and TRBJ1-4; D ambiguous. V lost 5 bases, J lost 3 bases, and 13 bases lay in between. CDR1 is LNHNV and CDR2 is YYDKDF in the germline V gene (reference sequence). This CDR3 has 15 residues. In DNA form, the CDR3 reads TGTGCCACCAGCGCGGTACGGTCCCCTAATGAAAAACTGTTTTTT. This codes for CATSAVRSPNEKLFF. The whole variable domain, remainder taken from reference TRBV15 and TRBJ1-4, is DAMVIQNPRYQVTQFGKPVTLSCSQTLNHNVMYWYQQKSSQAPKLLFHYYDKDFNNEADTPDNFQSRRPNTSFCFLDIRSPGLGDTAMYLCATSAVRSPNEKLFFGSGTQLSVL.

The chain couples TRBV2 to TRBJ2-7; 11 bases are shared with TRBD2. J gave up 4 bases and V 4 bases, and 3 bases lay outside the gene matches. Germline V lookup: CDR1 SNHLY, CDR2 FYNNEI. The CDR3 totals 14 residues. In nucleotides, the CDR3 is TGTGCCAGCAGTGTGGTAGCGGGAGGGTACGAGCAGTACTTC. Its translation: CASSVVAGGYEQYF.

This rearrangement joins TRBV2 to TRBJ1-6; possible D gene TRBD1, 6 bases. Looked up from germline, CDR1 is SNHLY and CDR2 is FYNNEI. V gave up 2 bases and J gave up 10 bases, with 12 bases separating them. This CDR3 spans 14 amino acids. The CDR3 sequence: CASSELQGDSPLHF. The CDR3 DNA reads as TGTGCCAGCAGTGAACTACAGGGCGACTCACCCCTCCACTTT.

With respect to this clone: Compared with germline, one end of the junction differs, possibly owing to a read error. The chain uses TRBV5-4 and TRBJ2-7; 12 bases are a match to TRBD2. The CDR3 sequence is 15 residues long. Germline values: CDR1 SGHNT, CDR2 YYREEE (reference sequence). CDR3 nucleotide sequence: TGTGCCAGCAGCCCACTAGCGGGAGGTGGCCACGAGCGGTACTTC. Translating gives CASSPLAGGGHERYF.

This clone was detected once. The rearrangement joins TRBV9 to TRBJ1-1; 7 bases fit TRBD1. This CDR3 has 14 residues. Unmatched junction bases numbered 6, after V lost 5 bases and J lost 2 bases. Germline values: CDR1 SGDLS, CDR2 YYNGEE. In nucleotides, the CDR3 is TGTGCCAGCAGTTCGACAGGGTATAACACTGAAGCTTTCTTT. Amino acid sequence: CASSSTGYNTEAFF.

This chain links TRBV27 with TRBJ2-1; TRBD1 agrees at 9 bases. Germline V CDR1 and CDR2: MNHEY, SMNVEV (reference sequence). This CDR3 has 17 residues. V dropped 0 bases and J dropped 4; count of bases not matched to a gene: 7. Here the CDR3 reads CASSLSPGTGLYNEQFF. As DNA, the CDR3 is TGTGCCAGCAGTTTATCCCCCGGGACAGGGCTATACAATGAGCAGTTCTTC.

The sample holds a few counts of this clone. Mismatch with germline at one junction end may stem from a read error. CDR3 DNA sequence: TGTTCCAGCAGTGCGACAGACTATGGCTACACCTTC. It encodes CSSSATDYGYTF. The rearrangement joins TRBV7-9 to TRBJ1-2; possible D gene TRBD1, 5 bases. There are 12 residues in the CDR3. From germline, CDR1 is SEHNR and CDR2 FQNEAQ (reference sequence).

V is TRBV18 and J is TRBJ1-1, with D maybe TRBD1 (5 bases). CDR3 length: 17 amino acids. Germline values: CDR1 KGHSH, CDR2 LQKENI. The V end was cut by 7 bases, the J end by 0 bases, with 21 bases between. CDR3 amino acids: CASWTGLIRPMNTEAFF. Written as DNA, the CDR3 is TGTGCCAGCTGGACGGGACTCATACGCCCCATGAACACTGAAGCTTTCTTT.

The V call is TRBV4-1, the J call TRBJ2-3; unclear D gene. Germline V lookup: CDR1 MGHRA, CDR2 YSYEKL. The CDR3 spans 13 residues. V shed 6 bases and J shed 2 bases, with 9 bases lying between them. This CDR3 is CASSLTSTDTQYF. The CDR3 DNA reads TGCGCCAGCAGTCTTACATCCACAGATACGCAGTATTTT.

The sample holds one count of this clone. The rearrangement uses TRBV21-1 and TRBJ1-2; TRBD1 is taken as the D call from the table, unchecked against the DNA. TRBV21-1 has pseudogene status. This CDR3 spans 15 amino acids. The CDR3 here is CASRGFRTGSYGYTF. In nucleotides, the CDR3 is TGTGCCAGCAGGGGATTTAGGACAGGTTCTTATGGCTACACCTTC.

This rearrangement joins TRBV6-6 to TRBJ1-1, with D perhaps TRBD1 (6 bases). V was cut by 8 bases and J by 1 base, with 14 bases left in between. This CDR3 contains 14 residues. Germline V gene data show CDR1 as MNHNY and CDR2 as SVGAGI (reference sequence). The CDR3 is CASGLDSKNTEAFF. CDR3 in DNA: TGTGCCAGCGGGTTGGACAGTAAGAACACTGAAGCTTTCTTT.